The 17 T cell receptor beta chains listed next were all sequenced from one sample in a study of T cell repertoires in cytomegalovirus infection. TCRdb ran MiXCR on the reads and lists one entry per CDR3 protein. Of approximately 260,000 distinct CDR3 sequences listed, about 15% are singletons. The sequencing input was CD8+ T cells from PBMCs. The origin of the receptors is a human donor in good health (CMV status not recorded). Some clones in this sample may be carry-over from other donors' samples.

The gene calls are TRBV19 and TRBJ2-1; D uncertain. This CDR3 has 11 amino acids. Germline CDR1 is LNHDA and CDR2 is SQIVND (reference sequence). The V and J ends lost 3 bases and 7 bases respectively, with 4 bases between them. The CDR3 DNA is TGTGCCAGTAGTATCGGGAATGAGCAGTTCTTC. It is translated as CASSIGNEQFF.

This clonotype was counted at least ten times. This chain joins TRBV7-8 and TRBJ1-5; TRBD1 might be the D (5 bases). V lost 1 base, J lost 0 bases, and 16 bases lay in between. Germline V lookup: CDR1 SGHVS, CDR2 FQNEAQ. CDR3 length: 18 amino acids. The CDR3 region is CASSLDLPETDSNQPQHF. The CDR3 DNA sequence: TGTGCCAGCAGCTTAGATCTACCCGAGACAGATAGCAATCAGCCCCAGCATTTT.

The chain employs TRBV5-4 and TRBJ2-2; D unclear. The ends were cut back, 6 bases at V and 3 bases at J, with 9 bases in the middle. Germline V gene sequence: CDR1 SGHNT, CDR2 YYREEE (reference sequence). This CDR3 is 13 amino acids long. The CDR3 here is CASTRADTGELFF. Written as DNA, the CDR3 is TGTGCCAGCACTAGGGCAGACACCGGGGAGCTGTTTTTT.

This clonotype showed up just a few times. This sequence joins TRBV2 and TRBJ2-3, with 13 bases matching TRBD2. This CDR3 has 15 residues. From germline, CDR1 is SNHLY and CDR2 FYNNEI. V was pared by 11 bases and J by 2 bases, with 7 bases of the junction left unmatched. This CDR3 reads CASGLAGENTDTQYF. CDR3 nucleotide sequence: TGTGCCTCAGGACTAGCGGGGGAAAACACAGATACGCAGTATTTT. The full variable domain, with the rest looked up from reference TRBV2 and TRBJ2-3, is EPEVTQTPSHQVTQMGQEVILRCVPISNHLYFYWYRQILGQKVEFLVSFYNNEISEKSEIFDDQFSVERPDGSNFTLKIRSTKLEDSAMYFCASGLAGENTDTQYFGPGTRLTVL.

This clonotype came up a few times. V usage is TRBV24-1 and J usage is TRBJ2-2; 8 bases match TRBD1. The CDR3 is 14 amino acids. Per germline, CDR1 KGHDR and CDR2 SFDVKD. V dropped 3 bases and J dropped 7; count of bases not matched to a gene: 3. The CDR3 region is CATSDQGAFGELFF. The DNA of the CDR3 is TGTGCCACCAGTGATCAGGGGGCGTTCGGGGAGCTGTTTTTT.

The CDR3, as DNA: TGTGCCAGTGCCGACAGCTCCTACAATGAGCAGTTCTTC. Protein: CASADSSYNEQFF. This rearrangement joins TRBV19 to TRBJ2-1, with D possibly TRBD1 on 5 matching bases. Germline values: CDR1 LNHDA, CDR2 SQIVND (reference sequence). This CDR3 is 13 amino acids long. Trimming removed 8 bases at V and 0 bases at J, with 8 bases between.

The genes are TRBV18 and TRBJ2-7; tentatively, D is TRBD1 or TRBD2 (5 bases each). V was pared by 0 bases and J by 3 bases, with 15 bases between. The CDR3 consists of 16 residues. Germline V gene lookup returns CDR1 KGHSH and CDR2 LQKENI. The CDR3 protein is CASSPPRGATSYEQYF. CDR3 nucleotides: TGTGCCAGCTCACCACCAAGAGGGGCCACCAGCTACGAGCAGTACTTC.

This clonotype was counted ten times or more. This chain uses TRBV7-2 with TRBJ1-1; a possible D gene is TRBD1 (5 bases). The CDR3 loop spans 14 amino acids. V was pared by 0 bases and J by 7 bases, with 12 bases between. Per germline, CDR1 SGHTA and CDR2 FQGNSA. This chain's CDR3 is CASSLARWGIEAFF. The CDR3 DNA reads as TGTGCCAGCAGCTTAGCGCGTTGGGGGATTGAAGCTTTCTTT.

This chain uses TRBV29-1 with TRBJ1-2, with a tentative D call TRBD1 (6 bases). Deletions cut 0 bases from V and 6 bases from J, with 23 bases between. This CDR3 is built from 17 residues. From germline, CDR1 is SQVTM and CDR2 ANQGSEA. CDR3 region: CSVEDRGTAGVRHGYTF. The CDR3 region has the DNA TGCAGCGTTGAAGATAGGGGCACCGCAGGGGTTAGGCATGGCTACACCTTC.

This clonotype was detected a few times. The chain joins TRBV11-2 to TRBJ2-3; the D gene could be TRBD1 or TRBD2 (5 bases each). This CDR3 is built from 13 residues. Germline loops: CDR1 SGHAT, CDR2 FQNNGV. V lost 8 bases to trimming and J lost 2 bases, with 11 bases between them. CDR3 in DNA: TGTGCCAGCGGGGACGGAGACACAGATACGCAGTATTTT. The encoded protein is CASGDGDTDTQYF.

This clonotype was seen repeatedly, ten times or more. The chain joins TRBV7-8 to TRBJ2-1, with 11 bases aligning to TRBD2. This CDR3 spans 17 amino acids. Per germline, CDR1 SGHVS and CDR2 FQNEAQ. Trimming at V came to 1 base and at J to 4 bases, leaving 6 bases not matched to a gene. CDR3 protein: CASSLEAGTSGYNEQFF. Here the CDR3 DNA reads TGTGCCAGCAGCTTAGAGGCAGGGACTAGCGGATACAATGAGCAGTTCTTC.

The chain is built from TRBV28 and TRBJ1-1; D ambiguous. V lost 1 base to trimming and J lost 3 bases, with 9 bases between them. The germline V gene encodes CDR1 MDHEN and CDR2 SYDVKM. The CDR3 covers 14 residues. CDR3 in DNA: TGTGCCAGCAGTTTATCGTACGGGGACACTGAAGCTTTCTTT. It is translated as CASSLSYGDTEAFF. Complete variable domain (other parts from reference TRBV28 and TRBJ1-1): DVKVTQSSRYLVKRTGEKVFLECVQDMDHENMFWYRQDPGLGLRLIYFSYDVKMKEKGDIPEGYSVSREKKERFSLILESASTNQTSMYLCASSLSYGDTEAFFGQGTRLTVV.

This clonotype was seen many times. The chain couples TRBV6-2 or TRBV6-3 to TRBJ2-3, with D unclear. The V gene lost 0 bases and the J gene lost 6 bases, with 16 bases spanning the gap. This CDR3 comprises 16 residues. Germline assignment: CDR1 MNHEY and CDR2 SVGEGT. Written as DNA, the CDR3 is TGTGCCAGCAGTTACTCCCCCACAATGAATACGGATACGCAGTATTTT. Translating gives CASSYSPTMNTDTQYF.

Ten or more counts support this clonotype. The CDR3 DNA follows: TGCGCCAGCAGCCTGGAGGGAGGACAGGGGTTCTCCTACGAGCAGTACTTC. Translating gives CASSLEGGQGFSYEQYF. The chain carries TRBV5-1 and TRBJ2-7, with 9 bases identical to TRBD1. CDR1 is SGHRS, CDR2 YFSETQ, per germline. Germline trimming cut 4 bases from V and 0 bases from J; bases unmatched to any gene: 11. The CDR3 runs to 17 residues.

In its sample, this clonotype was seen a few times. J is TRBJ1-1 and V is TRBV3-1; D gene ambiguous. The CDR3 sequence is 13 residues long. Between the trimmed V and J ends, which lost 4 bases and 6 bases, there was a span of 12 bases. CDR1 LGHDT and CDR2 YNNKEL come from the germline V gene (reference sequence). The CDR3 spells CASSLMDGAEAFF. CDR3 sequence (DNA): TGTGCCAGCAGCCTAATGGACGGAGCTGAAGCTTTCTTT.

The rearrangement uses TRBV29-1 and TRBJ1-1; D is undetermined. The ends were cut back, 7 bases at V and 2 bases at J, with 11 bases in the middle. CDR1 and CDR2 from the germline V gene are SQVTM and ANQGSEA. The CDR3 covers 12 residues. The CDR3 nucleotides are TGCAGCGCTCACCGGGTAAACACTGAAGCTTTCTTT. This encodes CSAHRVNTEAFF.

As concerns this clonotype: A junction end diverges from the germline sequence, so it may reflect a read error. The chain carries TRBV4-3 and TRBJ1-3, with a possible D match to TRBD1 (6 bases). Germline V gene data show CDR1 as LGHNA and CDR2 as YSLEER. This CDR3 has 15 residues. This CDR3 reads CASSQSTGAGNAIYF. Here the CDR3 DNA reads TGCGCCAGCAGCCAATCGACGGGGGCTGGAAACGCCATATATTTT.